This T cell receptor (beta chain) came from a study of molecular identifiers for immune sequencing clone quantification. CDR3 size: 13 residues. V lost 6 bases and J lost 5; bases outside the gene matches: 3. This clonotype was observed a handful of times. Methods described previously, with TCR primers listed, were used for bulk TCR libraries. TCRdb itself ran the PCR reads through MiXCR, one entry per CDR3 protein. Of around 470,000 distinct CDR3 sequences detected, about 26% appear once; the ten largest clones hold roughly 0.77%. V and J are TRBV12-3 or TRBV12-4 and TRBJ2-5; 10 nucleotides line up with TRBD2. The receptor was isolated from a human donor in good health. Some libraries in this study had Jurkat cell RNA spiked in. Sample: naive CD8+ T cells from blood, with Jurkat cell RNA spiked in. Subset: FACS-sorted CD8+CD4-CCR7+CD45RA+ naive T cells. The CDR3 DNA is TGTGCCAGCAGGACGGGACTAGCGGAGACCCAGTACTTC. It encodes CASRTGLAETQYF.